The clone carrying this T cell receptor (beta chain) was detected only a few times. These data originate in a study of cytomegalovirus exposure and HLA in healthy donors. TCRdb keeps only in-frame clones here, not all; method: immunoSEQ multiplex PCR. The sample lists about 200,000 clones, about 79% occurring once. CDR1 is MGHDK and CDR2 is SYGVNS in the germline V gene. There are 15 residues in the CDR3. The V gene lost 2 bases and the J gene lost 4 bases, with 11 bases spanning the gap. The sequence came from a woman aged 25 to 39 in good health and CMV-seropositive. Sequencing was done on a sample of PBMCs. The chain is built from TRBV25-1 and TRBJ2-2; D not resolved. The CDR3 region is CASSETTPPTGELFF. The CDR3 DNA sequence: TGTGCCAGCAGTGAAACAACCCCGCCCACCGGGGAGCTGTTTTTT.